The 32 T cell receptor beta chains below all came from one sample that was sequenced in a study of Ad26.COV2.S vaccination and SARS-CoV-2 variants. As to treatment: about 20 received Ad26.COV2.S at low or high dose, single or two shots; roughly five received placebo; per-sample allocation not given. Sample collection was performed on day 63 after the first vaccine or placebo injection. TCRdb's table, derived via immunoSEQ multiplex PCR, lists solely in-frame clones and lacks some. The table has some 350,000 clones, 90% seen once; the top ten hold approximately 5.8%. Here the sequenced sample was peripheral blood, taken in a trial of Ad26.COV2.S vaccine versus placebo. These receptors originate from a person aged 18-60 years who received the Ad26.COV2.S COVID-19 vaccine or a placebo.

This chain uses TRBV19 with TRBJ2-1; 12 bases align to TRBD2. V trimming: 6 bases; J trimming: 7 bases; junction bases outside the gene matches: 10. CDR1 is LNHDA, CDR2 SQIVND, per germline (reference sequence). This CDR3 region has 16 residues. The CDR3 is CASSPTSGRPLNEQFF. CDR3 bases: TGTGCCAGTAGCCCCACTAGCGGGAGGCCCTTGAATGAGCAGTTCTTC.

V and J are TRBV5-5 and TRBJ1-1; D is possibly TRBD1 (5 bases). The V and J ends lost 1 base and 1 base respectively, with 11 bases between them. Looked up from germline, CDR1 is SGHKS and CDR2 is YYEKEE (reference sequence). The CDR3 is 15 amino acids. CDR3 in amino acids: CASSLWDLANTEAFF. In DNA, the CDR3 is TGTGCCAGCAGCTTGTGGGACCTAGCGAACACTGAAGCTTTCTTT.

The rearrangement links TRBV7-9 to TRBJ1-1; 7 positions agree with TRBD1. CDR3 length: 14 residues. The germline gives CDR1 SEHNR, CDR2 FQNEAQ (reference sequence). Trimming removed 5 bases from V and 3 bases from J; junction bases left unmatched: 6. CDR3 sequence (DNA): TGTGCCAGCAGCCAAAACAGGGGCTACACTGAAGCTTTCTTT. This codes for CASSQNRGYTEAFF.

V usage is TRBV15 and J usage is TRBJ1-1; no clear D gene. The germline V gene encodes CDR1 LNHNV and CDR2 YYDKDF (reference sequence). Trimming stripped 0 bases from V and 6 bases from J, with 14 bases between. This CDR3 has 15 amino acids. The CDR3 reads CATSRDGQPPSEAFF. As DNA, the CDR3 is TGTGCCACCAGCAGAGATGGCCAGCCCCCATCTGAAGCTTTCTTT.

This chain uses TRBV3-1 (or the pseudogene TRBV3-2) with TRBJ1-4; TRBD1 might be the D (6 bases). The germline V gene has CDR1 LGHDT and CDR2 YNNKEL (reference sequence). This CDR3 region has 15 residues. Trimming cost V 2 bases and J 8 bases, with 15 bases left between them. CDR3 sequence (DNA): TGTGCCAGCAGCCAAATGGGGGCGGTTGGAGAAAAACTGTTTTTT. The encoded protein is CASSQMGAVGEKLFF.

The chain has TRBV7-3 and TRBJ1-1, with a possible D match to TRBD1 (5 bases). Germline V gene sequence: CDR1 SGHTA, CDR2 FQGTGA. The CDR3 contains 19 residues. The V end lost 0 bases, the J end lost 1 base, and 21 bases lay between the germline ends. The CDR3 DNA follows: TGTGCCAGCAGCTTAACGCTCACCTCGGGGGGTGCGAGGAACACTGAAGCTTTCTTT. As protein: CASSLTLTSGGARNTEAFF.

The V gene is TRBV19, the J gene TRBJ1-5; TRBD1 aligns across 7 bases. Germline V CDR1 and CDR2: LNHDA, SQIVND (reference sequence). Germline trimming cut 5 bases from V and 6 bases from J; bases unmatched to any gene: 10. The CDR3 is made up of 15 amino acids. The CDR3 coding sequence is TGTGCCAGTAGTCCACAGGGGCCGCGAGTTCAGCCCCAGCATTTT. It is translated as CASSPQGPRVQPQHF.

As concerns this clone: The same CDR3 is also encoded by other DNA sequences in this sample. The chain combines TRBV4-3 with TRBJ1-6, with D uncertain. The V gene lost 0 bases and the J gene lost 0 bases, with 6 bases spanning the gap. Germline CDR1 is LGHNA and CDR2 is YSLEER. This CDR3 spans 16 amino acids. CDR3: CASSQEGSSYNSPLHF. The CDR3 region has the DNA TGCGCCAGCAGCCAAGAGGGAAGCTCCTATAATTCACCCCTCCACTTT.

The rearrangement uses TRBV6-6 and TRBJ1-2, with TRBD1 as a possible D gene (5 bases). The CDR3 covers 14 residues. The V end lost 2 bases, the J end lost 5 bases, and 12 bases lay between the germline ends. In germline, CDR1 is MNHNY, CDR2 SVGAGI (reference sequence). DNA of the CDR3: TGTGCCAGCAGTTACGCGATGGGGACTTATGGCTACACCTTC. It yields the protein CASSYAMGTYGYTF.

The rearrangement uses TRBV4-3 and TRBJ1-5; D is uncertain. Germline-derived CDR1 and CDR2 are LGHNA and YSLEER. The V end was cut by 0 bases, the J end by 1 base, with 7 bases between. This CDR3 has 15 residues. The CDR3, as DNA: TGCGCCAGCAGCCAAGAGGGGTTGAGCAATCAGCCCCAGCATTTT. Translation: CASSQEGLSNQPQHF.

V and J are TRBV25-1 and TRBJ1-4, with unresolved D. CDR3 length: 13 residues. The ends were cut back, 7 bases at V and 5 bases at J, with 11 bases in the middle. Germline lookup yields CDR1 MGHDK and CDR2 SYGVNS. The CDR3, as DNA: TGTGCCAGCAATTCCCCGGGGAATGAAAAACTGTTTTTT. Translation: CASNSPGNEKLFF.

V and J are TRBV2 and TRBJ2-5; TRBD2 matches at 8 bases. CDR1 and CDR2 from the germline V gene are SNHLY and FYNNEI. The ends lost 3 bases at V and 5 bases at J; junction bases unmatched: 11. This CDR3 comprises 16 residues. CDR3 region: CASSDIASGSGETQYF. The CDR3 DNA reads TGTGCCAGCAGTGATATCGCCAGCGGGAGTGGGGAGACCCAGTACTTC.

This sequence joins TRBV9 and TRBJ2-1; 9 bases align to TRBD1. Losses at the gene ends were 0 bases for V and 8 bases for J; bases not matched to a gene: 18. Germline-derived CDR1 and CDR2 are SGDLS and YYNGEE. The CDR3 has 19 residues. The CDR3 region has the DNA TGTGCCAGCAGCGTAGCTTGGGAGGGGTGGGGACAGGGAAGGGATGAGCAGTTCTTC. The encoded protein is CASSVAWEGWGQGRDEQFF. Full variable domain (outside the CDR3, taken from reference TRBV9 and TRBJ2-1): DSGVTQTPKHLITATGQRVTLRCSPRSGDLSVYWYQQSLDQGLQFLIQYYNGEERAKGNILERFSAQQFPDLHSELNLSSLELGDSALYFCASSVAWEGWGQGRDEQFFGPGTRLTVL.

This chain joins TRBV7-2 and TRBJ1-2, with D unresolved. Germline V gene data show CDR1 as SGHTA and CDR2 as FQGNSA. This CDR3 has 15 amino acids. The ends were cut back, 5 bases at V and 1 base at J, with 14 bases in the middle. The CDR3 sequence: CASSPGPTLNYGYTF. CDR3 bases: TGTGCCAGCAGCCCGGGTCCTACCCTTAACTATGGCTACACCTTC.

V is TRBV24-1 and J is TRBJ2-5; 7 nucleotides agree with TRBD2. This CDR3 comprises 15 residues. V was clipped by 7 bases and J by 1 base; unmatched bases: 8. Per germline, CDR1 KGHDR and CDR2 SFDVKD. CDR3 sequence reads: CATSPGGRVQETQYF. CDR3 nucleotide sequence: TGTGCCACCAGCCCGGGGGGTAGGGTCCAAGAGACCCAGTACTTC.

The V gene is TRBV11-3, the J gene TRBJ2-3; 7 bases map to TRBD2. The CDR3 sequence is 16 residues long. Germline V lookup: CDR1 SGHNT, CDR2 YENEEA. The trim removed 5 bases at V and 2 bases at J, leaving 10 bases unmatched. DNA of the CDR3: TGTGCCAGCAGCCCTATCAGCGGGACCCACACAGATACGCAGTATTTT. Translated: CASSPISGTHTDTQYF. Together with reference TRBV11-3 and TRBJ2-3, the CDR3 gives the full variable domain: EAGVVQSPRYKIIEKKQPVAFWCNPISGHNTLYWYLQNLGQGPELLIRYENEEAVDDSQLPKDRFSAERLKGVDSTLKIQPAELGDSAVYLCASSPISGTHTDTQYFGPGTRLTVL.

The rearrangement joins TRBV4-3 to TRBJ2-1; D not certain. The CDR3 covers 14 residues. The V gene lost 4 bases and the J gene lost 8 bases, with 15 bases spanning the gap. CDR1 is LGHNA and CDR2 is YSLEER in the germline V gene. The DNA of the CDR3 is TGCGCCAGCAGCCCCCAAAAGGGCGACGATGAGCAGTTCTTC. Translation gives CASSPQKGDDEQFF.

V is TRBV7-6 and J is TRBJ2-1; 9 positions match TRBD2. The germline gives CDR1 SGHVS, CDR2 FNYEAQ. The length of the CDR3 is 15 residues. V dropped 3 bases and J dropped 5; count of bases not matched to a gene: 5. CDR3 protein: CASSFRLAANNEQFF. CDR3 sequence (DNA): TGTGCCAGCAGCTTTAGACTAGCGGCCAACAATGAGCAGTTCTTC.

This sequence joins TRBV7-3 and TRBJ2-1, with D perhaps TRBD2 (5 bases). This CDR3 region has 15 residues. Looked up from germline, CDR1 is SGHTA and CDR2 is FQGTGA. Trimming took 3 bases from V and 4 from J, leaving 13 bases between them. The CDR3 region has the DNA TGTGCCAGCAGCTTGAGATTCCAGCGGTACAATGAGCAGTTCTTC. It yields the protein CASSLRFQRYNEQFF. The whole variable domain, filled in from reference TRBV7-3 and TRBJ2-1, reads GAGVSQTPSNKVTEKGKYVELRCDPISGHTALYWYRQSLGQGPEFLIYFQGTGAADDSGLPNDRFFAVRPEGSVSTLKIQRTERGDSAVYLCASSLRFQRYNEQFFGPGTRLTVL.

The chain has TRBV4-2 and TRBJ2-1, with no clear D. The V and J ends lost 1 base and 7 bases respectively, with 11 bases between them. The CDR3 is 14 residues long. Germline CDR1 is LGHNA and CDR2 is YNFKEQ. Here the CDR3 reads CASSQANTENEQFF. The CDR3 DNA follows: TGTGCCAGCAGCCAAGCCAACACGGAAAATGAGCAGTTCTTC.

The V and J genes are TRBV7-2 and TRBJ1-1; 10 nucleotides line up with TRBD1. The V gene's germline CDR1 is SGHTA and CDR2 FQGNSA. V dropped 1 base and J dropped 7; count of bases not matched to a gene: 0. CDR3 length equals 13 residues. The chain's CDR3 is CASSLGTGGEAFF. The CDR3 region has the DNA TGTGCCAGCAGCTTAGGGACAGGGGGTGAAGCTTTCTTT.

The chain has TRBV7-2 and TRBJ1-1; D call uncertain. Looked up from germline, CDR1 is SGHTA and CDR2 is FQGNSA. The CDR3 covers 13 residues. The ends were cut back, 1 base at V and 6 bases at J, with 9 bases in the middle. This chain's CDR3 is CASSLEAKPEAFF. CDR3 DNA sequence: TGTGCCAGCAGCTTAGAGGCCAAACCTGAAGCTTTCTTT.

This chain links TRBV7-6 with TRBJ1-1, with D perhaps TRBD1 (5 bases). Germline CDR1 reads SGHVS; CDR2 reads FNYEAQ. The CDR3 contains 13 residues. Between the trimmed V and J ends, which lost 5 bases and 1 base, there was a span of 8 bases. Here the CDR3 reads CASSPGQNTEAFF. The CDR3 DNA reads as TGTGCCAGCAGCCCAGGACAGAACACTGAAGCTTTCTTT.

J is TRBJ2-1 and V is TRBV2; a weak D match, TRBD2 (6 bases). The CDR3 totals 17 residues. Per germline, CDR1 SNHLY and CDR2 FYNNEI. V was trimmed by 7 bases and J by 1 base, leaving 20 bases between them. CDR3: CASMPLEAAGSYNEQFF. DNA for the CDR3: TGTGCCAGCATGCCCCTCGAAGCGGCGGGGTCCTACAATGAGCAGTTCTTC.

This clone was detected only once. This CDR3 is CATSRDVRGSWDRPYEQYV. The CDR3 DNA is TGTGCCACCAGCAGAGATGTGAGGGGTAGTTGGGACAGGCCCTACGAGCAGTACGTC. J is TRBJ2-7 and V is TRBV15; 8 nucleotides line up with TRBD1. Per the germline V gene, CDR1 is LNHNV and CDR2 is YYDKDF (reference sequence). V lost 0 bases to trimming and J lost 2 bases; unmatched junction nucleotides: 15. The CDR3 contains 19 residues.

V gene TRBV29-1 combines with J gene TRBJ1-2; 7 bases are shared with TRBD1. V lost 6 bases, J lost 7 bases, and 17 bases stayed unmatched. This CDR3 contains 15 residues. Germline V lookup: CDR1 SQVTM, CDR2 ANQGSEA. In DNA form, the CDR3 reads TGCAGCGTCAGGCTGGGAATGACAGGGAGGGGTGGCTACACCTTC. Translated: CSVRLGMTGRGGYTF.

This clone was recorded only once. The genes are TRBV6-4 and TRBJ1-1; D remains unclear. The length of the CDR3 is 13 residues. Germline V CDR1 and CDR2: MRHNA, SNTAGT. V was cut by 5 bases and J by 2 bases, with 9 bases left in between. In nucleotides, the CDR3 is TGTGCCAGCAGTACGTCAATCAACACTGAAGCTTTCTTT. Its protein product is CASSTSINTEAFF.

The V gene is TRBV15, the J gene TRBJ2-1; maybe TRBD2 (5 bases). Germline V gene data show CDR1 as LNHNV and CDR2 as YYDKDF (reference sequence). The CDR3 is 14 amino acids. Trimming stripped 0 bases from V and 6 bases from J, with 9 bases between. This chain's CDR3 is CATSRERGFNEQFF. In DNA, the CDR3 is TGTGCCACCAGCAGAGAACGGGGTTTCAATGAGCAGTTCTTC.

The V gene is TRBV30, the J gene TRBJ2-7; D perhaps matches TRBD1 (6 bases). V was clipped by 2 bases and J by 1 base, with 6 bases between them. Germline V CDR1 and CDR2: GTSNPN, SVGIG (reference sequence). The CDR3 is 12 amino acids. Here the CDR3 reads CAWSTGSYEQYV. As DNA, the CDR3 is TGTGCCTGGAGTACAGGGTCCTACGAGCAGTACGTC.

DNA for the CDR3: TGTGCCAGTAGTACCGACAAACAGGCACGAGAGACCCAGTACTTC. This codes for CASSTDKQARETQYF. J is TRBJ2-5 and V is TRBV19; tentative D call: TRBD1 (5 bases). This CDR3 is 15 amino acids long. CDR1 is LNHDA and CDR2 is SQIVND in the germline V gene (reference sequence). Trimming took off 4 bases at V and 4 bases at J, with 16 bases between the two ends. The whole variable domain, remainder taken from reference TRBV19 and TRBJ2-5, is DGGITQSPKYLFRKEGQNVTLSCEQNLNHDAMYWYRQDPGQGLRLIYYSQIVNDFQKGDIAEGYSVSREKKESFPLTVTSAQKNPTAFYLCASSTDKQARETQYFGPGTRLLVL.

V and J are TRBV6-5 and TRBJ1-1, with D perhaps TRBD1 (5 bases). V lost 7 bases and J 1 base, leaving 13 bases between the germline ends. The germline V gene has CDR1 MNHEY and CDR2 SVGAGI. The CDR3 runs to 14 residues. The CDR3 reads CASNSRAKNTEAFF. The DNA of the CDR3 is TGTGCCAGCAATAGCAGGGCCAAGAACACTGAAGCTTTCTTT.

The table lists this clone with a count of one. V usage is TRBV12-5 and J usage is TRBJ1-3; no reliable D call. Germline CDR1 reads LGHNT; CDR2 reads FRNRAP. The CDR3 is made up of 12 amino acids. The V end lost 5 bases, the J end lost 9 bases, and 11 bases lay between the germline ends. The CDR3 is CASGTPQGTIYF. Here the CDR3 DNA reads TGTGCTAGTGGTACCCCGCAAGGCACCATATATTTT.